This TCR beta chain was profiled in a study of identical twins. V was trimmed by 0 bases and J by 6 bases, leaving 11 bases between them. CDR1 and CDR2 from the germline V gene are MNHEY and SMNVEV (reference sequence). This CDR3 has 14 residues. Whole-study results and caveats: Insertions were reduced in abundant cord blood beta clonotypes but not in memory repertoires. Weaker excess twin sharing was observed in beta out-of-frame sequences.

TCRdb reanalysed the 5' RACE reads using MiXCR and keeps one entry per CDR3 protein. The sample carries fewer than 900,000 distinct CDR3 sequences, 21% recorded once. This clonotype occurred a few times. The antigen remains unidentified. The same data also contributed to another study, on T cells expressing NK-cell markers. As that study records: HCMV seropositivity characterized seven of the eight sequenced donors, and seronegativity one. The use of an anti-gamma-delta TCR antibody, which was added in several experiments, restricted sorting to T cells expressing alpha-beta TCR.

The sample comprised PBMCs. The sequence was obtained from a woman under 30 in good health. The chain recombines TRBV27 with TRBJ1-2; D unclear. The CDR3 bases are TGTGCCAGCAGTTTATCGGTGGGCGCCGATGGCTACACCTTC. Its protein product is CASSLSVGADGYTF.